This T cell receptor (beta chain) is from a study of shared clonotypes between healthy human individuals. Per the authors' pipeline: As immunoSEQ supplied junction-only sequences (without quality scores), filtering differed. TCRdb's copy holds only in-frame clones and misses some; the assay was immunoSEQ multiplex PCR. V and J calls plus clone size are reproduced from that table; the DNA served to infer D and trimming. The sample shows about 2 million clones, less than 95% of them seen only once. This clone was detected only once. Naive CD8 cells lacked CD45RO, underwent positive selection for CCR7 and left out terminally differentiated effector memory CD45RA+ cells. The V and J ends lost 0 bases and 5 bases respectively, with 10 bases between them. The CDR3 consists of 14 residues. CDR1 is MNHEY and CDR2 is SMNVEV in the germline V gene (reference sequence).

The V gene is TRBV27, the J gene TRBJ2-5; D not certain. The TCR sequence derives from a man aged 18 to 29 in good health. Sequencing was performed on naive CD8+ T cells sorted from blood. CDR3 sequence: CASSLSGPEETQYF. The CDR3 DNA reads as TGTGCCAGCAGTTTATCAGGGCCCGAGGAGACCCAGTACTTC.